This T cell receptor beta chain is drawn from a study of OX40 agonist ivuxolimab in advanced cancers. Findings of the study overall: Both blood CD4+ and CD8+ T cells showed clonal growth by week 6 at 0.1 to 3.0 mg/kg.

As concerns this clone: The target antigen is unknown.

The CDR3 spans 14 residues. The V end lost 6 bases, the J end lost 3 bases, and 11 bases lay between the germline ends. CDR1 is MNHEY and CDR2 is SMNVEV in the germline V gene (reference sequence). Sequencing used immunoSEQ multiplex PCR; TCRdb keeps in-frame clones, though not all of them. Of 100,000 or so clones listed, roughly 80% are singletons. The source is an adult with an advanced solid tumor such as melanoma, head and neck, liver or kidney cancer. The rearrangement joins TRBV27 to TRBJ1-4; D may be TRBD1 (5 bases). Sequencing was performed on CD4+ or CD8+ T cells sorted from blood, taken in a trial of the OX40 agonist ivuxolimab. The CDR3 coding sequence is TGTGCCAGCAGCATATGGGGGTCTAATGAAAAACTGTTTTTT. Amino acid sequence: CASSIWGSNEKLFF.